The subject of this entry is one TCR beta chain. The antigen it binds to is not known. Base qualities are not provided; no much larger clone lies one nucleotide away. The cohort was made up of roughly 670 healthy bone marrow donors. At the time of sampling, all cohort members were nominally healthy, though unrecorded immune exposures were likely present. The donor was CMV seropositive and belonged to the group of 250 to 350 seropositive cohort members. A peripheral blood sample was collected from each donor, and TCR beta sequencing was performed on peripheral blood mononuclear cells. Genomic DNA extraction from the blood cell samples was performed with the Qiagen DNeasy Blood Extraction Kit. The record originates from a study of cytomegalovirus exposure and HLA in healthy donors (dated by TCRdb to 2016 to 2017). With regard to the full study: An earlier analysis of some 620 of the donors reported about 280 Gb of sequence data and 95 million to 130 million unique TCR beta sequences obtained from some 170 million T cells. Typing coverage varied by locus: roughly 629-630 donors for A, B, C, DRB1 and DQB1; more than 500 for DQA1; some 610 for DPA1; 450 to 480 for DPB1. A later analysis re-examined previously published TCR beta repertoires from roughly 650 donors and added high-resolution HLA genotyping to investigate patterns of TCR occurrence. Besides the first cohort of around 700 subjects, a separate validation cohort made up of 120 or so different subjects was used. The genetic ancestry cluster associated with self-reported Caucasian donors included 81% of the 398 genotyped donors. HLA typing covered class I and class II loci at four-digit resolution. Donor age, sex, ethnicity and CMV serostatus were compiled together with the repertoire data. On average, 235,054 unique TCR beta nucleotide sequences were sequenced per donor among roughly 430 genotyped donors of the cohort, with 15% to 20% of those sequences being non-productive. An early release covering over 500 HLA-typed donors comprised about 300 gigabases of sequencing data and 65 million to 100 million unique TCR sequences. High-throughput TCR immunosequencing, statistical association of individual TCRs with disease status, and machine learning were combined to predict cytomegalovirus infection status. A later genetic analysis took genome-wide SNP genotypes for about three fifths of the 666 donors and used that subset as a discovery cohort. In the later analysis, no new phenotypic data were used to find candidate immune exposures; instead, reliance was placed on TCR beta sequences and their occurrence across donors. The study was designed to test whether signatures of past pathogen exposure could be identified by cataloging public T cell receptors. The study profiled the T cell repertoires of 500 to 800 subjects by immunosequencing and related them to cytomegalovirus serostatus. Roughly five DR-DQ haplotypes were handled as single units for association and clustering because linkage in the cohort was strong. Every repertoire in the discovery cohort had been generated on one and the same sequencing platform. To decide whether each TCR beta V gene segment behaved as functional or pseudogenic, an earlier analysis of some 600 of the donors relied on high-throughput TCR beta sequencing. Summary of the overall study and its limitations: The classifier was reported to diagnose cytomegalovirus status with high specificity and sensitivity in both the original and validation cohorts. An earlier analysis of approximately 570 of the donors showed that most TCR beta V segments appeared in productive rearrangements either about 87% or about 30% of the time, which broadly matched IMGT annotations. Compared with the roughly 720-donor mean, donors in an Asian-associated ancestry cluster had fewer N-insertions in productive TCRs, according to a later genetic analysis. A group of highly shared sequence variants was considered likely to be a technical artifact of the sequencing pipeline. A further reported finding was that TCR beta sequences accurately predicted the HLA-A and HLA-B alleles for most subjects in the first cohort. Because counts were too low, about 18 rarely observed V segments, including chromosome 9 orphons, were left out of the earlier analysis of 587 of the donors. In a later analysis, the rate of TCR association differed among HLA loci, with DRB1 alleles having the most associated TCRs and HLA-C alleles having the fewest. Only TCR beta chains were sequenced in this cohort, and the absence of alpha or paired-chain data limited detectable features. The authors suggested that the approach could potentially be extended to other disease states and immunological phenotypes. The only immune exposure information available for the cohort was CMV serostatus. A later analysis reported that several top co-occurrence clusters appeared linked to parvovirus B19, influenza, CMV and Epstein-Barr virus. Strong co-occurrence of HLA alleles, especially DR and DQ, made assigning TCR associations to individual alleles difficult. Some IMGT-functional V segments, including TRBV6-2 and TRBV6-3, could not be told apart with the 87-base-pair reads, so those segments were excluded. The presence/absence analyses assumed that sequencing depth was roughly uniform across donors, and that assumption may not be true. V-gene and J-gene trimming of TCR beta chains was associated with a missense DCLRE1C variant in a later genetic analysis, and the association was replicated in an independent cohort. In a later analysis, HLA-associated TCR beta chains showed more clonal expansion and lower generation probabilities than non-associated chains that were equally common. A later analysis associated some 17,000 TCR beta sequences with specific HLA alleles at a false discovery rate of 0.05. Linkage disequilibrium might explain the correlated functional status among segregating V segments, but an unknown experimental factor could not be ruled out. Three of the identified cytomegalovirus-associated TCR beta chains were confirmed in vitro to be specific for cytomegalovirus antigens. In a later analysis, most CMV-associated TCR beta chains were found to appear HLA-restricted, with HLA associations seemingly driven largely by CMV exposure. Because HLA typing was missing for some donors at each locus, association tests included only the typed subset. A total of fewer than 200 TCR beta chains were listed by the study as associated with cytomegalovirus. While some public TCRs were present in many individuals, most TCR sequences turned up only very rarely across donors.

The CDR3 starts with the cysteine, ends with the phenylalanine, and has 15 residues. This entry keeps only the CDR3 DNA: 45 bases, framed from base 1. CDR1 and CDR2 are drawn from the germline V gene (reference sequence): SEHNR, FQNEAQ. Trimming leaves V shorter by 7 bases and J shorter by 4 bases, with the junction holding 8 bases beyond the gene matches. Libraries were prepared through the immunoSEQ multiplex PCR assay. The multiplex PCR relied on a mix of 60 forward primers for TCR Vbeta segments and 13 reverse primers for TCR Jbeta segments. The CDR3 region of rearranged TCR beta genes was amplified from genomic DNA with a multiplex PCR assay. On the Illumina HiSeq System, the amplified TCR beta libraries were sequenced as 87-base-pair reads. Per the source publication's procedure: A later analysis counted some 80 million unique TCR beta chains across the 666 repertoires, and 10 million to 11 million of these chains were shared by at least two donors. To remove PCR and sequencing errors, raw reads were error-corrected and collapsed into unique sequences using a nearest-neighbor algorithm that merged closely related sequences. CDR3 sequences were aligned to IMGT reference sequences to assign V, D and J gene segments. For a sequence to be retained, a match of at least six nucleotides to both a V gene segment and a J gene segment was required. Rearrangements were called productive when the CDR3 lacked stop codons and stayed in frame with V and J; all others were non-productive. CDR3 was defined by IMGT convention, running from the second conserved V-encoded cysteine to the conserved J-encoded phenylalanine. Sequences without an unambiguous match to a single V gene segment were excluded from the earlier analysis of 587 of the donors. In an earlier analysis of roughly 500 of the donors, V segments were called functional above 56.7% productive rearrangements and were called segregating when the between-donor standard deviation exceeded 5%. A statistical classification framework was developed to diagnose cytomegalovirus status using the catalog of TCR beta chain sequences. A later analysis assigned V and J genes by comparing TCR nucleotide sequences with IMGT/GENE-DB human TR gene sequences. Using the TCRdist pipeline, a later analysis assigned CDR3 sequences along with most-parsimonious VDJ recombination scenarios. A later analysis defined each TCR beta chain by its CDR3 amino acid sequence plus V-gene family, and excluded reads lacking a unique V-gene family. A later analysis removed 592 highly shared, low-generation-probability nucleotide sequences to deal with suspected cross-contamination and a sequencing artifact. In a later analysis, a clonal expansion index was calculated for each public chain from normalized within-repertoire ranks of inferred template counts. In a later analysis, generation probabilities were computed with a VDJ recombination model fitted to out-of-frame rearrangements, and the resulting probabilities were checked against IGoR. In a later analysis, hypergeometric tests were used to score TCR-TCR, TCR-HLA and TCR-CMV co-occurrence, with a repertoire-size bias correction applied to TCR pairs. To estimate false discovery rates, a later analysis permuted the HLA or CMV assignments 20 times. In a later analysis, co-occurring TCRs were grouped using DBSCAN, with TCRdist sequence similarity added in when clustering inside HLA-allele-positive subsets. Repertoires with fewer than 30,000 or more than 120,000 public chains were left out of co-occurrence clustering, as were about 5 repertoires with anomalous nucleotide sharing. Here the immuneACCESS table is served through TCRdb, limited to in-frame sequences with V and J called. Missing clones are a known gap in these copies; in checked studies unresolved V genes cover under half, and the rest lacks a known reason. V, J and clone size are those of that table, while D and trimming were read from the DNA. This sample lists around 85,000 clones; 80% were detected once. The ten top clones hold 23% of the sample.

The chain employs TRBV7-9 and TRBJ2-2; 8 central bases correspond to TRBD1. Sequenced material: PBMCs. The receptor was isolated from a woman aged 50 to 65 in good health and CMV-seropositive. At the DNA level, the sequence is TGTGCCAGCAAAACGCGGACAGGGCCCACCGGGGAGCTGTTTTTT. It translates as CASKTRTGPTGELFF. The variable domain in full, with residues beyond the CDR3 obtained from the reference TRBV7-9 and TRBJ2-2 genes, is DTGVSQNPRHKITKRGQNVTFRCDPISEHNRLYWYRQTLGQGPEFLTYFQNEAQLEKSRLLSDRFSAERPKGSFSTLEIQRTEQGDSAMYLCASKTRTGPTGELFFGEGSRLTVL.